This T cell receptor beta chain appears in the sequencing data of a study of blood T cell repertoires in COVID-19. Overall study: The origin of the acute and convalescent COVID-19 samples was the United States, Italy and Spain. PBMCs, B-cell-depleted T cells, or T cells were the source of the cDNA or gDNA that made up the material.

As processed by the authors: Quantification of nucleated cells was approximated via reference gene primer amplification. Data came from immunoSEQ multiplex PCR; TCRdb stores just in-frame clones and leaves some out. V, J and clone size are taken as reported in that table, and D and trimming were inferred from the DNA itself. The data hold some 70,000 clones, with roughly three quarters observed a single time. The CDR3 runs 16 residues. Germline CDR1 and CDR2: SNHLY and FYNNEI. Trimming took off 3 bases at V and 1 base at J, with 13 bases between the two ends. The chain recombines TRBV2 with TRBJ2-1, with a tentative D call TRBD2 (6 bases). Sample: peripheral blood. The TCR comes from a woman between 50 and 59 years old with acute or convalescent COVID-19. The CDR3 DNA reads as TGTGCCAGCAGTGACAACAACCGGGGGTCCTACAATGAGCAGTTCTTC. It codes for CASSDNNRGSYNEQFF.